One TCR beta chain is described in this entry. Antigen specificity is unknown. This record belongs to a study of graft-versus-host responses after intestinal transplantation. At the level of the study: The whole recipient group had anti-thymocyte globulin induction followed by tacrolimus and steroids for around three years.

Profiling relied on immunoSEQ multiplex PCR, and the TCRdb table lists in-frame clones only, not all of them. The table shows tens of thousands of clones, with around 90% occurring only once. CDR3 length equals 15 residues. Germline assignment: CDR1 SGHTA and CDR2 FQGNSA. The trim removed 1 base at V and 4 bases at J, leaving 2 bases unmatched. This specimen was unstimulated CD8+ T cells sorted from spleen or lymph node cells, taken before intestinal transplant. This chain connects TRBV7-2 to TRBJ2-1; 9 positions match TRBD2. The receptor was isolated from a human donor who received an intestinal transplant. CDR3 coding DNA: TGTGCCAGCAGCTTAGTTAGCGGGAGTTACAATGAGCAGTTCTTC. Encoded protein: CASSLVSGSYNEQFF.